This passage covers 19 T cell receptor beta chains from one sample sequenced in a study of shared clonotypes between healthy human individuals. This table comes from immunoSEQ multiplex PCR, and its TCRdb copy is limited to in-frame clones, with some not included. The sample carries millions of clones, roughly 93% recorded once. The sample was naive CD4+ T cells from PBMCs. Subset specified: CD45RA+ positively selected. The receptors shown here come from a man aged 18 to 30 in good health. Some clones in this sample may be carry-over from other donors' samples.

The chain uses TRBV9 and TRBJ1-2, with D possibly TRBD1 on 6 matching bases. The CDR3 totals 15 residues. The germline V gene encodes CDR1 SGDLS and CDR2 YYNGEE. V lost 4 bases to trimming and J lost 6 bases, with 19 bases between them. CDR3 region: CASSQYRVTTDGYTF. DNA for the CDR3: TGTGCCAGCAGCCAATACAGGGTGACTACTGATGGCTACACCTTC.

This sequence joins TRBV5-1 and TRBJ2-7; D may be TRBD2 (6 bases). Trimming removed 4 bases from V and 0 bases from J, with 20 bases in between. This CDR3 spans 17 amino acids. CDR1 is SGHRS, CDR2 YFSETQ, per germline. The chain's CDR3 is CASSPLGGRQSSYEQYF. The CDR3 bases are TGCGCCAGCAGCCCGCTAGGAGGGAGGCAGAGCTCCTACGAGCAGTACTTC.

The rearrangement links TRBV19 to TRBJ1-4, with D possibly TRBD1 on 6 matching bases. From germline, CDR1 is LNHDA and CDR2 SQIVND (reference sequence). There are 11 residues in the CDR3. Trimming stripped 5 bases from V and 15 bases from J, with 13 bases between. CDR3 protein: CASSGGRALFF. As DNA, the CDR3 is TGTGCCAGTAGTGGGGGCAGGGCCTTGTTTTTT.

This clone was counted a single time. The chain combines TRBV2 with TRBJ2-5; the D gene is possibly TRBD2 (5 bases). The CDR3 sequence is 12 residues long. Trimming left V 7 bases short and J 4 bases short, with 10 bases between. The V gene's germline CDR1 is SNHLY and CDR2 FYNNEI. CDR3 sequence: CASMRELETQYF. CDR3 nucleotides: TGTGCCAGCATGAGGGAACTAGAGACCCAGTACTTC.

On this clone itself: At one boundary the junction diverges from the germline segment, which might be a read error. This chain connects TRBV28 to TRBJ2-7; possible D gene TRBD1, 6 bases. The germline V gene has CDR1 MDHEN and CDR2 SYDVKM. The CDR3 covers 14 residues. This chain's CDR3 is CASNLQGHPYEQYF. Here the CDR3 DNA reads TGTGCCAGCAATTTACAGGGTCATCCCTACGAGCAGTACTTC. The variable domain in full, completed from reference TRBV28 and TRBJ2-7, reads DVKVTQSSRYLVKRTGEKVFLECVQDMDHENMFWYRQDPGLGLRLIYFSYDVKMKEKGDIPEGYSVSREKKERFSLILESASTNQTSMYLCASNLQGHPYEQYFGPGTRLTVT.

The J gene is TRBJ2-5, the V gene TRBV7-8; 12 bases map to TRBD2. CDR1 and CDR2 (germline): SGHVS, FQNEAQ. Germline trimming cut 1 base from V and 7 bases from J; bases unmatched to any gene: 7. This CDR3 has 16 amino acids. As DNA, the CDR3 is TGTGCCAGCAGCTTAGTCCGGCTAGCGGGAGGGGGGACCCAGTACTTC. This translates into CASSLVRLAGGGTQYF.

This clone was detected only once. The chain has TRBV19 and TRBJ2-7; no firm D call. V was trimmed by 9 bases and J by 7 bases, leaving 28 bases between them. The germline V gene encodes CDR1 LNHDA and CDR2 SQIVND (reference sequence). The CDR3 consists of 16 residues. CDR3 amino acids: CARPLRGGKWSDEQYF. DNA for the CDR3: TGTGCCAGACCCCTGAGAGGTGGAAAGTGGAGCGATGAGCAGTACTTC.

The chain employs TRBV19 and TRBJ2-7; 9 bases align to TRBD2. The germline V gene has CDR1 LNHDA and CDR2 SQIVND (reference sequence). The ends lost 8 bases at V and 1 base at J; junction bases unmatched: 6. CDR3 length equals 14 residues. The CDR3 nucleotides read TGTGCCAGTGCCGCGGGGGGGCTATCCTACGAGCAGTACTTC. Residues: CASAAGGLSYEQYF.

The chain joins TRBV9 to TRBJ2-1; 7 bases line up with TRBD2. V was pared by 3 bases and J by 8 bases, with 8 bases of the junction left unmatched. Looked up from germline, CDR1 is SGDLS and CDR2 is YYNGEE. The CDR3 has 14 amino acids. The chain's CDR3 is CASSGDWEGDEQFF. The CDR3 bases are TGTGCCAGCAGCGGAGACTGGGAGGGCGATGAGCAGTTCTTC. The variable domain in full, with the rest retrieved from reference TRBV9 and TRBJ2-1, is DSGVTQTPKHLITATGQRVTLRCSPRSGDLSVYWYQQSLDQGLQFLIQYYNGEERAKGNILERFSAQQFPDLHSELNLSSLELGDSALYFCASSGDWEGDEQFFGPGTRLTVL.

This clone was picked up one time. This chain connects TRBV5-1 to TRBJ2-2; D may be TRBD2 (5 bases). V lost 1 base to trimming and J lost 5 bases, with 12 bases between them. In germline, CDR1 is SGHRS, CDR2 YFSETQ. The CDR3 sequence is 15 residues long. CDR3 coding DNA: TGCGCCAGCAGCTTGTATGACGGGAAAACCGGGGAGCTGTTTTTT. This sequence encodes CASSLYDGKTGELFF.

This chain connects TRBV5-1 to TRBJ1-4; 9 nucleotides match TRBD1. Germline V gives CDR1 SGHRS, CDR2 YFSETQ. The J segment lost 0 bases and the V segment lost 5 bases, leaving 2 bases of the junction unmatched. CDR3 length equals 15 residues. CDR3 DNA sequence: TGCGCCAGCAGGAGGACAGGGGCAACTAATGAAAAACTGTTTTTT. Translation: CASRRTGATNEKLFF.

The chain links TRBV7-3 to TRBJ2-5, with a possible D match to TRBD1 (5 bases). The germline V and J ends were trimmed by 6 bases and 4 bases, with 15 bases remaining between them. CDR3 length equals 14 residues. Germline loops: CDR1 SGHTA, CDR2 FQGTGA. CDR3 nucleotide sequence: TGTGCCAGCAGTCCCCAGCCAAGGGGAGAGACCCAGTACTTC. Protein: CASSPQPRGETQYF.

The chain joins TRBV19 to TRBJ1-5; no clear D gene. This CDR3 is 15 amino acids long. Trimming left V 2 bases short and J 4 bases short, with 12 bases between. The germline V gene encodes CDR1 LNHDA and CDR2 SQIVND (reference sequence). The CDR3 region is CASSIKSTANQPQHF. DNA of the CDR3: TGTGCCAGTAGTATAAAGTCAACAGCAAATCAGCCCCAGCATTTT.

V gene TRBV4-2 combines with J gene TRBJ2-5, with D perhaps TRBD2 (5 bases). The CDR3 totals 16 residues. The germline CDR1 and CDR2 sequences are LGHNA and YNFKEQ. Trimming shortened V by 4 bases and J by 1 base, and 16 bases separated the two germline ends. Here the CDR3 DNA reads TGTGCCAGCAGCCTCCAGATTGATCGGGGCCAAGAGACCCAGTACTTC. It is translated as CASSLQIDRGQETQYF.

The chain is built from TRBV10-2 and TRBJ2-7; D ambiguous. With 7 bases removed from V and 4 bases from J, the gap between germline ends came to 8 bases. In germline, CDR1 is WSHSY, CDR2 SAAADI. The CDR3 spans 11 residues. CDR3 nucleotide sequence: TGCGCCAGCAAGGTGGGGTACGAGCAGTACTTC. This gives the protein CASKVGYEQYF.

CDR3: CASSYSSGNIQYF. The CDR3 bases are TGTGCCAGCAGTTACTCATCCGGCAACATTCAGTACTTC. This sequence joins TRBV6-5 and TRBJ2-4; D is ambiguous. Per germline, CDR1 MNHEY and CDR2 SVGAGI. The CDR3 length is 13 residues. The germline V and J ends were trimmed by 0 bases and 7 bases, with 7 bases remaining between them.

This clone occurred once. The CDR3 DNA reads as TGTGCCATCAGACCCAGACAAACTAGCGGCACTTCCTACGAGCAGTACTTC. This codes for CAIRPRQTSGTSYEQYF. The chain employs TRBV10-3 and TRBJ2-7; TRBD2 matches at 8 bases. The CDR3 totals 17 residues. Germline values: CDR1 ENHRY, CDR2 SYGVKD. Trimming took 6 bases from V and 1 from J; bases not matched to a gene: 14.

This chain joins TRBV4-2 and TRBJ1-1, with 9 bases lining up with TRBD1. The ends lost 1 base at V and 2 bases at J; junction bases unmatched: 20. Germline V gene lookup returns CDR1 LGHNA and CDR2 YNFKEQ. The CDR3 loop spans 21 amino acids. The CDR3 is CASSQVRVGTGYFLGNTEAFF. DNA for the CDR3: TGTGCCAGCAGCCAAGTCCGAGTCGGGACAGGGTATTTCTTGGGAAACACTGAAGCTTTCTTT.

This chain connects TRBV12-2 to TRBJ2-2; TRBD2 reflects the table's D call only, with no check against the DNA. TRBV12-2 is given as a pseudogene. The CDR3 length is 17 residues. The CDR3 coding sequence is TGTGCAAGTCGCCTAATAAGACGGGAGCCCTTCACCGGGGAGCTGTTTTTT. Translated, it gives CASRLIRREPFTGELFF.